The clone carrying this TCR beta chain has only a few counts. The target antigen is unknown. This sample was taken from a study of neoadjuvant anti-PD-1 for oral cavity cancer. Study results and limitations: After neoadjuvant nivolumab, PBMC T cell clonality was significantly higher in non-responders than responders.

The CDR3 has 14 residues. Trimming at V came to 5 bases and at J to 3 bases, leaving 4 bases not matched to a gene. CDR1 and CDR2 (germline): MNHEY, SVGAGI. The time point here: after neoadjuvant nivolumab, at surgical resection. Libraries were prepared by immunoSEQ multiplex PCR; TCRdb keeps only in-frame clonotypes and omits some of them. The repertoire holds some 12,000 clones, with 70% to 80% as singletons. The source is a person between 40 and 85 years old with oral cavity squamous cell carcinoma. The chain combines TRBV6-5 with TRBJ1-1; 9 bases match TRBD1. Here the sequenced sample was PBMCs, taken after nivolumab (anti-PD-1) treatment. Here the CDR3 DNA reads TGTGCCAGCAGTCCCGGACAGGGGTACACTGAAGCTTTCTTT. This gives the protein CASSPGQGYTEAFF.